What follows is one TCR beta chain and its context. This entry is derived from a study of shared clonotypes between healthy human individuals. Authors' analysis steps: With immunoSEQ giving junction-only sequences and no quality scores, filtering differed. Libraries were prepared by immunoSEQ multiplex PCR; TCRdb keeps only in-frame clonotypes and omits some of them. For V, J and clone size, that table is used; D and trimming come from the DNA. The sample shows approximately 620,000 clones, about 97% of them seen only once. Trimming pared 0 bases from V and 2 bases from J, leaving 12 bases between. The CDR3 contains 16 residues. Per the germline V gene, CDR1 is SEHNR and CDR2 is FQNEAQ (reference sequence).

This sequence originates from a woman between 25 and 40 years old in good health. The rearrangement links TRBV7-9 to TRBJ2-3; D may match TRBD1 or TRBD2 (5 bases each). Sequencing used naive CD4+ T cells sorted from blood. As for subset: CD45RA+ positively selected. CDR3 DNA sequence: TGTGCCAGCAGCTTAGCGGGGCGGGCTCCCACAGATACGCAGTATTTT. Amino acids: CASSLAGRAPTDTQYF.